This TCR beta chain was observed in a study of radiotherapy plus CTLA-4 blockade in lung cancer. It was focal radiation plus CTLA-4 blockade with ipilimumab that patients with chemo-refractory metastatic non-small-cell lung cancer received. This table comes from immunoSEQ multiplex PCR, and its TCRdb copy is limited to in-frame clones, with some not included. Of roughly 120,000 clones in the sample, roughly 80% were seen once. The CDR3 has 13 amino acids. The V gene's germline CDR1 is SNHLY and CDR2 FYNNEI. Trimming took off 4 bases at V and 3 bases at J, with 10 bases between the two ends. This chain joins TRBV2 and TRBJ2-7; D is undetermined. This TCR was recovered from a human donor with non-small cell lung cancer who had a partial response to radiotherapy plus ipilimumab. The sample consisted of peripheral blood, taken from a patient treated with radiotherapy plus ipilimumab. CDR3 nucleotides: TGTGCCAGCAGTGCCGGATCCTACTACGAGCAGTACGTC. This sequence encodes CASSAGSYYEQYV.